A single sample is the source of the 3 T cell receptor beta chains below, sequenced in a study of blood T cell repertoires in COVID-19. Profiling relied on immunoSEQ multiplex PCR, and the TCRdb table lists in-frame clones only, not all of them. Here the sample spans roughly 100,000 clones, more than 80% being singletons. The specimen sequenced was peripheral blood. The receptors were gathered from an older woman with acute or convalescent COVID-19.

The chain has TRBV24-1 and TRBJ1-1; 8 nucleotides align to TRBD1. Germline CDR1 KGHDR, CDR2 SFDVKD. V trimming: 7 bases; J trimming: 5 bases; junction bases outside the gene matches: 5. The CDR3 loop spans 13 amino acids. The CDR3 nucleotides read TGTGCCACCAGAGGACAGGGTGGAACTGAAGCTTTCTTT. Its translation is CATRGQGGTEAFF.

The rearrangement links TRBV28 to TRBJ2-7; TRBD2 matches at 8 bases. This CDR3 is built from 14 residues. Looked up from germline, CDR1 is MDHEN and CDR2 is SYDVKM. Trimming took 8 bases from V and 3 from J; bases not matched to a gene: 9. Here the CDR3 DNA reads TGTGCCAGCGAACAGCGGGGGACCCTCTACGAGCAGTACTTC. Residues: CASEQRGTLYEQYF. The full variable domain, its missing parts supplied by reference TRBV28 and TRBJ2-7, is DVKVTQSSRYLVKRTGEKVFLECVQDMDHENMFWYRQDPGLGLRLIYFSYDVKMKEKGDIPEGYSVSREKKERFSLILESASTNQTSMYLCASEQRGTLYEQYFGPGTRLTVT.

The rearrangement links TRBV3-1 (or the pseudogene TRBV3-2) to TRBJ2-1, with D possibly being TRBD1 (6 bases). The CDR3 sequence is 14 residues long. CDR1 and CDR2 from the germline V gene are LGHDT and YNNKEL (reference sequence). Trimming removed 4 bases at V and 2 bases at J, with 9 bases between. CDR3 sequence (DNA): TGTGCCAGCAGCCGGACAGCAGCCTACAATGAGCAGTTCTTC. Its translation is CASSRTAAYNEQFF.